The 5 T cell receptor beta chains given below trace back to one sample, sequenced in a study of OX40 agonist ivuxolimab in advanced cancers. Using immunoSEQ multiplex PCR, the repertoire was profiled, and TCRdb retains in-frame clones only, with some absent. Among almost 90,000 clones listed, roughly 91% were seen once. The sample in question was CD4+ or CD8+ T cells sorted from blood, obtained in a trial of the OX40 agonist ivuxolimab. The receptors shown here come from an adult with an advanced solid tumor such as melanoma, head and neck, liver or kidney cancer.

This rearrangement joins TRBV18 to TRBJ2-1, with D perhaps matching TRBD1 or TRBD2 (5 bases each). V was cut by 2 bases and J by 8 bases, with 16 bases left in between. Germline V gene sequence: CDR1 KGHSH, CDR2 LQKENI. This CDR3 spans 15 amino acids. CDR3 amino acids: CASSPGTDPRYEQFF. CDR3 in DNA: TGTGCCAGCTCACCAGGGACCGACCCCCGGTATGAGCAGTTCTTC.

The rearrangement uses TRBV6-6 and TRBJ1-4, with D maybe TRBD1 (6 bases). V shed 4 bases and J shed 6 bases, with 15 bases lying between them. The germline V gene has CDR1 MNHNY and CDR2 SVGAGI (reference sequence). CDR3 length: 15 residues. CDR3 in DNA: TGTGCCAGCAGTTCTACAGGGTATAAGGATGAAAAACTGTTTTTT. Translated: CASSSTGYKDEKLFF.

This sequence joins TRBV4-3 and TRBJ2-2, with D uncertain. The CDR3 is made up of 13 amino acids. Between the trimmed V and J ends, which lost 3 bases and 4 bases, there was a span of 6 bases. CDR1 is LGHNA and CDR2 is YSLEER in the germline V gene. The CDR3 loop is CASSHSTTGELFF. For the CDR3, the DNA is TGCGCCAGCAGCCATTCCACCACCGGGGAGCTGTTTTTT.

The chain carries TRBV18 and TRBJ2-3, with TRBD2 matching 7 bases. The V gene end was trimmed by 0 bases and the J gene end by 8 bases; junction bases not matched to a gene: 8. The CDR3 extends over 15 amino acids. Looked up from germline, CDR1 is KGHSH and CDR2 is LQKENI. The CDR3 protein is CASSPPSGEAGTQYF. The CDR3 nucleotides read TGTGCCAGCTCACCACCCAGCGGGGAGGCGGGTACGCAGTATTTT.

The J gene is TRBJ2-5, the V gene TRBV5-1; 10 nucleotides agree with TRBD2. The CDR3 spans 14 residues. Unmatched junction bases numbered 4, after V lost 4 bases and J lost 4 bases. The germline V gene encodes CDR1 SGHRS and CDR2 YFSETQ. The CDR3 nucleotides read TGCGCCAGCAGCCCTCGACTAGCGGGAGAGACCCAGTACTTC. Its protein is CASSPRLAGETQYF. Combining the CDR3 with reference TRBV5-1 and TRBJ2-5 gives the whole variable domain KAGVTQTPRYLIKTRGQQVTLSCSPISGHRSVSWYQQTPGQGLQFLFEYFSETQRNKGNFPGRFSGRQFSNSRSEMNVSTLELGDSALYLCASSPRLAGETQYFGPGTRLLVL.